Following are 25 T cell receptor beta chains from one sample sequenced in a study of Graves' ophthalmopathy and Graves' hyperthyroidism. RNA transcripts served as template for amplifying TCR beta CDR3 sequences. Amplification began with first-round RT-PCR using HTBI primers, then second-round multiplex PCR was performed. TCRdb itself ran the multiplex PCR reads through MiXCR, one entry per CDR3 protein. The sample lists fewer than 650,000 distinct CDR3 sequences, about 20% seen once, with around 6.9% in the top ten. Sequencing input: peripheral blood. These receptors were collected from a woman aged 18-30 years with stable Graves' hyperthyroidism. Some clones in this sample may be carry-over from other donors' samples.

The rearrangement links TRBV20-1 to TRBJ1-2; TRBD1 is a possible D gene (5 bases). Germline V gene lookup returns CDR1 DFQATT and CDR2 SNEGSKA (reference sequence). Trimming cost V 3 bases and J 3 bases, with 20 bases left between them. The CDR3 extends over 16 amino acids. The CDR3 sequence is CSASLNWQGKYYGYTF. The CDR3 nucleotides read TGCAGTGCTAGTTTGAATTGGCAGGGCAAATACTATGGCTACACCTTC.

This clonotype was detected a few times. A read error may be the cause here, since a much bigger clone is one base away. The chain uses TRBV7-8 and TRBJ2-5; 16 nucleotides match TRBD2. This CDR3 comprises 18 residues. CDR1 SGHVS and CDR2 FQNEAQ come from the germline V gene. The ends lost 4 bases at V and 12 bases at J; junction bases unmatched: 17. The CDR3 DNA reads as TGTGCCAGCAGCTACGGGACTAGCGGGAGGGCCTCGGGGGATACCAAGTACTTC. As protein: CASSYGTSGRASGDTKYF.

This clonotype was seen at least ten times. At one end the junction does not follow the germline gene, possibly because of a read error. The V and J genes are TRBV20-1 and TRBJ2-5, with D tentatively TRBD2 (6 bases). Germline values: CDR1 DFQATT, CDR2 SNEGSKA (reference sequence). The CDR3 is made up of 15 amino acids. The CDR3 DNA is TGCAGTGCCAGAGAGTGGGGGGACTCTCAAGAGACCCAGTACTTC. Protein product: CSAREWGDSQETQYF.

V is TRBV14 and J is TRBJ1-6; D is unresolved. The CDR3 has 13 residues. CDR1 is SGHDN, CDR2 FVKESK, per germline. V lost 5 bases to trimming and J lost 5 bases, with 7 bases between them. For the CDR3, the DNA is TGTGCCAGCAGCACAACTAATAATTCACCCCTCCACTTT. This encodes CASSTTNNSPLHF.

The CDR3 reads CASRPPGRGGAEQYV. The CDR3 DNA is TGTGCCAGCAGACCTCCCGGTCGAGGCGGGGCCGAGCAGTACGTG. The chain joins TRBV7-2 to TRBJ2-7; maybe TRBD2 (6 bases). Germline CDR1 is SGHTA and CDR2 is FQGNSA. This CDR3 is 15 amino acids long.

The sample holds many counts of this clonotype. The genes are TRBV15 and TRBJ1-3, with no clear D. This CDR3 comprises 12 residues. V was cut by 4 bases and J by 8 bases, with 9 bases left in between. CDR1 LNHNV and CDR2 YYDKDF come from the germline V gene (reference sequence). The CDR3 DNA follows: TGTGCCACCAGCACCGGTCTTGACACCATATATTTT. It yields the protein CATSTGLDTIYF.

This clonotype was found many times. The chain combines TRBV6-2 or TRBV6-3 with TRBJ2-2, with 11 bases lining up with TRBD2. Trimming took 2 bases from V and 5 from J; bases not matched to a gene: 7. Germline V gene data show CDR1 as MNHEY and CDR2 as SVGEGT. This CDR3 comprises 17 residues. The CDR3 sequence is CASSYRGLADGTGELFF. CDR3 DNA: TGTGCCAGCAGTTACAGGGGACTAGCGGACGGGACCGGGGAGCTGTTTTTT.

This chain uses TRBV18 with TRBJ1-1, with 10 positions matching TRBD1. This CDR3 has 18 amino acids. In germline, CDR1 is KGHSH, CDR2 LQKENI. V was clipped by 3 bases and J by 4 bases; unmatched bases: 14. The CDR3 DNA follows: TGTGCCAGCTCACCTAACAGGGGACAGGGGCTATCAAGCACTGAAGCTTTCTTT. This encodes CASSPNRGQGLSSTEAFF.

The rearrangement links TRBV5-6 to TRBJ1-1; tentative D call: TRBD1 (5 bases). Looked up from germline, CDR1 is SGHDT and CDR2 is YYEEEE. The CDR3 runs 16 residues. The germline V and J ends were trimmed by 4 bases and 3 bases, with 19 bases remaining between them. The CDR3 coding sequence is TGTGCCAGCAGCCGGGGTGGCAGGGAAACTTACACTGAAGCTTTCTTT. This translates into CASSRGGRETYTEAFF.

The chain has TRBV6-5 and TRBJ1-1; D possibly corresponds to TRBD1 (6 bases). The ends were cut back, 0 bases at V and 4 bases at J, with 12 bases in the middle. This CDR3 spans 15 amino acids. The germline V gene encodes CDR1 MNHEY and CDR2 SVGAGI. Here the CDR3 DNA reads TGTGCCAGCAGTTACTCAGGACAGCCGGGCACTGAAGCTTTCTTT. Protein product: CASSYSGQPGTEAFF.

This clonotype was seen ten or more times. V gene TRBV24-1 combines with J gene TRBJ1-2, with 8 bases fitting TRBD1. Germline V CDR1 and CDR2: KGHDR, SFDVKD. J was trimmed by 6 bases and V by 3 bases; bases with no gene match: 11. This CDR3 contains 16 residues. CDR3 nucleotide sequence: TGTGCCACCAGTGATCCGACGGACAGGGTTAAAGATGGCTACACCTTC. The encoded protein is CATSDPTDRVKDGYTF.

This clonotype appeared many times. CDR3 sequence (DNA): TGTGCCAGCAGTTTAGGTGTCGGGGGGGCTTTAGAGCAGTACTTC. The encoded protein is CASSLGVGGALEQYF. The chain combines TRBV12-3 or TRBV12-4 with TRBJ2-7, with TRBD2 identical over 8 bases. The CDR3 has 15 residues. Trimming took 1 base from V and 7 from J; bases not matched to a gene: 9.

The DNA of the CDR3 is TGCAGTGCTAGAACTAGAACGAACACTGAAGCTTTCTTT. This encodes CSARTRTNTEAFF. The genes are TRBV20-1 and TRBJ1-1; D unresolved. V was clipped by 2 bases and J by 1 base, with 8 bases between them. Germline V lookup: CDR1 DFQATT, CDR2 SNEGSKA (reference sequence). This CDR3 is built from 13 residues.

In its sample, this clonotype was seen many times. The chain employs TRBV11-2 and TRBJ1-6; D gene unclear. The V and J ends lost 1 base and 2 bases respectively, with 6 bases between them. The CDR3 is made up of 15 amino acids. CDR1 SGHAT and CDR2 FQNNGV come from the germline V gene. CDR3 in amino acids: CASSLGRAYNSPLHF. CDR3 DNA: TGTGCCAGCAGCTTAGGCCGTGCCTATAATTCACCCCTCCACTTT.

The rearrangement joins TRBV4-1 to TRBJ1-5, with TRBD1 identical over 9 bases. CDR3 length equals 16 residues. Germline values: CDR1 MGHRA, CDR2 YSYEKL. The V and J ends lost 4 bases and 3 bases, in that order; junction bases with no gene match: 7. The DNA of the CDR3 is TGCGCCAGCAGCCCCCAGGACAGGGGAACCAATCAGCCCCAGCATTTT. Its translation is CASSPQDRGTNQPQHF.

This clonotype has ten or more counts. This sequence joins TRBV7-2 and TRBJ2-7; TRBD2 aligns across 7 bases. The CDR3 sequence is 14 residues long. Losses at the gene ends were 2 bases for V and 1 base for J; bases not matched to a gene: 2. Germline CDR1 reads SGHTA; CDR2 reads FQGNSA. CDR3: CASSLTSVSYEQYF. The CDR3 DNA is TGTGCCAGCAGCTTAACTAGCGTTTCCTACGAGCAGTACTTC.

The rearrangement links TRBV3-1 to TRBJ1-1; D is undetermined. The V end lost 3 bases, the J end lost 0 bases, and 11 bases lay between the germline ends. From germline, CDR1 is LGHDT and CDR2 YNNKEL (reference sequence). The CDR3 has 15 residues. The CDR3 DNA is TGTGCCAGCAGCCACTCGTACAAATTGAACACTGAAGCTTTCTTT. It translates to CASSHSYKLNTEAFF.

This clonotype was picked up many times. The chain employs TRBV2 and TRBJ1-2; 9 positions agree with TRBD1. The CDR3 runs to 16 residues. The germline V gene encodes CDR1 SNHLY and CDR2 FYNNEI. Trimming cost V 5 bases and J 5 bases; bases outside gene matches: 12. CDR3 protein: CASSPGGTGLKYGYTF. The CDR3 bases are TGTGCCAGCAGTCCCGGAGGGACAGGGTTGAAGTATGGCTACACCTTC.

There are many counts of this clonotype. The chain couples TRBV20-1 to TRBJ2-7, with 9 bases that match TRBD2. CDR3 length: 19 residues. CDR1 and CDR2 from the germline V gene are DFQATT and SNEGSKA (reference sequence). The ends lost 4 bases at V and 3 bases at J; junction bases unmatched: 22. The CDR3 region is CSAIPGVSKAGGPDYEQYF. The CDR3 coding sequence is TGCAGTGCTATCCCGGGCGTTTCCAAAGCGGGAGGACCGGACTACGAGCAGTACTTC.

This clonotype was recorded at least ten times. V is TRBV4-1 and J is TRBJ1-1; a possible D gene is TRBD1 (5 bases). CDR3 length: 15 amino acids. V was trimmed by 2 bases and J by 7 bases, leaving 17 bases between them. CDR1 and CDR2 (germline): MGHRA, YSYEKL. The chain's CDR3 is CASSQTRAAGREAFF. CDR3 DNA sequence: TGCGCCAGCAGCCAAACAAGGGCGGCAGGGCGTGAAGCTTTCTTT.

Written as DNA, the CDR3 is TGTGCCAGCAGCCGGGGTAGCGGGAGACCCCAAGAGACCCAGTACTTC. This encodes CASSRGSGRPQETQYF. The chain links TRBV12-3 or TRBV12-4 to TRBJ2-5, with 9 bases lining up with TRBD2. This CDR3 comprises 16 residues. V lost 6 bases and J lost 1; bases outside the gene matches: 9.

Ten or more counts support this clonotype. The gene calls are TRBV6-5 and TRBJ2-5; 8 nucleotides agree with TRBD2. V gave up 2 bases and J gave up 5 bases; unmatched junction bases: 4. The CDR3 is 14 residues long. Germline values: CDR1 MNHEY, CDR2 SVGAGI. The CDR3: CASSYRPSGETQYF. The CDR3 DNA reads TGTGCCAGCAGTTACCGGCCTAGCGGGGAGACCCAGTACTTC.

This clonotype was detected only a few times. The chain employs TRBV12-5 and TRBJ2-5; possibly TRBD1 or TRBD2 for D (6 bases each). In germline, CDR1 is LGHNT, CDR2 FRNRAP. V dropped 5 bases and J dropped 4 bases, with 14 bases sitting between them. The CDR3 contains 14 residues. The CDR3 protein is CASGPGASPETQYF. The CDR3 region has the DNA TGTGCTAGTGGTCCGGGGGCCTCCCCAGAGACCCAGTACTTC.

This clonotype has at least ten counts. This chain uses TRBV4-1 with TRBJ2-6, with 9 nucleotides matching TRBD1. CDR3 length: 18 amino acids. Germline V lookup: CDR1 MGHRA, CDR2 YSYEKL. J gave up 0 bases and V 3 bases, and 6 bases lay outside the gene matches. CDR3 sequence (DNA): TGCGCCAGCAGCCAGGGGGGACAGGGCATCTCTGGGGCCAACGTCCTGACTTTC. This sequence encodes CASSQGGQGISGANVLTF.

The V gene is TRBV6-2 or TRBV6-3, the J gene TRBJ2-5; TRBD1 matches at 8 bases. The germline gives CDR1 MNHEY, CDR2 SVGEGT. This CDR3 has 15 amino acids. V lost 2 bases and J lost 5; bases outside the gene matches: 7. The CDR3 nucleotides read TGTGCCAGCAGTTACGGCGGACAGGGTACGGAGACCCAGTACTTC. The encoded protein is CASSYGGQGTETQYF.